The entry below gives a single TCR beta chain sequence along with its context. Its antigen is unknown. Germline V gene lookup returns CDR1 MDHEN and CDR2 SYDVKM. V dropped 2 bases and J dropped 1; count of bases not matched to a gene: 1. The CDR3 extends over 15 amino acids. TCRdb independently ran MiXCR on the reads; one entry per CDR3 protein. The data hold approximately 280,000 distinct CDR3 sequences, with less than 25% observed a single time. The sample belongs to a study of T cell repertoires in cytomegalovirus infection. Background on the study: Use of recently identified HLA-C-restricted and well-studied HLA-B-restricted CMV epitopes was part of the study.

The chain uses TRBV28 and TRBJ2-1, with 8 bases identical to TRBD2. Sequences were derived from cultured PBMCs, sampled from culture after CMV antigen stimulation. The TCR originated in a human donor in good health (CMV status not recorded). Some clones in this sample may be carry-over from other donors' samples. This chain's CDR3 is CASSLPGGSYNEQFF. CDR3 sequence (DNA): TGTGCCAGCAGTTTACCGGGAGGGTCCTACAATGAGCAGTTCTTC.